Reported below is one T cell receptor (beta chain). Its matching antigen is unknown. This record comes from a study of T cell repertoires in cytomegalovirus infection. Looking at the study overall: Well-studied HLA-B-restricted CMV epitopes were used in the study alongside recently identified HLA-C-restricted ones.

MiXCR, applied by TCRdb to the reads, yields one record per CDR3 protein. The sample comprises 750,000 to 900,000 distinct CDR3 sequences, under 35% of which are singletons, and around 12% rests with the top ten. Trimming removed 7 bases from V and 8 bases from J, with 14 bases in between. Germline-derived CDR1 and CDR2 are MNHEY and SMNVEV (reference sequence). CDR3 size: 13 residues. V is TRBV27 and J is TRBJ1-4; D ambiguous. Sequenced here: cultured CD8+ T cells from PBMCs, sampled from culture after CMV antigen stimulation. The receptor was isolated from a human donor in good health (CMV status not recorded). Some clones in this sample may be carry-over from other donors' samples. The CDR3 DNA is TGTGCCAGCAATTTTCGTCCAGGAGAAAAACTGTTTTTT. Amino acids: CASNFRPGEKLFF.